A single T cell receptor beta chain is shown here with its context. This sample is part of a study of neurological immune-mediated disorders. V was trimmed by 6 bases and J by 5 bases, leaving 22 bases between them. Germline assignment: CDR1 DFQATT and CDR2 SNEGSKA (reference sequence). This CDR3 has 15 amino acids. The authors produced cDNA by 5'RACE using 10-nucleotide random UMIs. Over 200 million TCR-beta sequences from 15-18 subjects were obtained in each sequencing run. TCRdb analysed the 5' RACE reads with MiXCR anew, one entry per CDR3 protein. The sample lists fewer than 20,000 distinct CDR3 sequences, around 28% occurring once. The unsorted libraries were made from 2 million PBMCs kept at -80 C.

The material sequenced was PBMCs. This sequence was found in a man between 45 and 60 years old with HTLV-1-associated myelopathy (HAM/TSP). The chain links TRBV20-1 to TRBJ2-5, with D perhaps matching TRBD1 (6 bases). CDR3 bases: TGCAGTGCCGCCCCCCGTGGGGGCCCCGGGGAGACCCAGTACTTC. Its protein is CSAAPRGGPGETQYF.